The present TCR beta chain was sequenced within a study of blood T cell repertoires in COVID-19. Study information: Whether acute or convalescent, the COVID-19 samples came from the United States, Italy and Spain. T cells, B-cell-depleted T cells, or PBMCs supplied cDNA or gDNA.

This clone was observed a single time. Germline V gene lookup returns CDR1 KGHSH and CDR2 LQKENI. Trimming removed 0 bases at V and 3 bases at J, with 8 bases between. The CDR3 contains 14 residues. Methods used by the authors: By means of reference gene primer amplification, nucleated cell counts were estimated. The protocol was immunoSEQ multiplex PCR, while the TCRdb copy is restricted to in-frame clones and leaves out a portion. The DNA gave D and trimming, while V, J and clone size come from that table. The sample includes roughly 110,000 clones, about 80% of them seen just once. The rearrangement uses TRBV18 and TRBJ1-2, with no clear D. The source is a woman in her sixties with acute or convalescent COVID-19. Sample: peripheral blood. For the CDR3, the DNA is TGTGCCAGCTCACCACCGCAGGTATACTATGGCTACACCTTC. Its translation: CASSPPQVYYGYTF. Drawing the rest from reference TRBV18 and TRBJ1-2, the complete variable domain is NAGVMQNPRHLVRRRGQEARLRCSPMKGHSHVYWYRQLPEEGLKFMVYLQKENIIDESGMPKERFSAEFPKEGPSILRIQQVVRGDSAAYFCASSPPQVYYGYTFGSGTRLTVV.